This T cell receptor (beta chain) stems from a study of technical replicates of blood from four donors (dated by TCRdb to 2016 to 2017). The CDR3 numbers 13 residues from cysteine through phenylalanine. The read is trimmed to its CDR3 DNA, 39 bases read in frame from base 1. The germline V gene yields MGHDK for CDR1 and SYGVNS for CDR2. Relative to germline, V is 3 bases shorter and J is 6 bases shorter, with 11 bases between their ends. Concerning this clone itself: This receptor's antigen is unknown. No qualities accompany the bases; no much larger clone lies one base away.

The library was generated by the immunoSEQ multiplex PCR assay. In its TCRdb copy, this immuneACCESS table keeps in-frame sequences only and misses some clones. Where compared with another copy, unresolved V genes explain less than half of these, and the others have no known cause. This sample holds roughly 72,000 clones; approximately 96% were observed only once. The biggest ten clones account for approximately 0.3% of the sample. The sequencing sample was made of T cells isolated from PBMCs. The origin of this receptor is a human donor in good health. In this chain, TRBV25-1 is recombined with TRBJ1-2; no D gene can be assigned with confidence. The sequenced DNA is TGTGCCAGCAGTGAGACCAGGATAAATGGCTACACCTTC. Translated, this gives CASSETRINGYTF.